Listed below are T cell receptor beta chains from one sample, sequenced in a study of Graves' ophthalmopathy and Graves' hyperthyroidism. Each CDR3 protein is one row after TCRdb ran MiXCR on the multiplex PCR reads. The sample has about 370,000 distinct CDR3 sequences; roughly a sixth are singletons. The specimen sequenced was peripheral blood. The receptors here all came from an adult woman with stable Graves' hyperthyroidism. Both conserved end residues are part of each CDR3. The order of the fields is V gene, J gene, D gene, clone size, CDR3 DNA, CDR3 protein. D genes are given only for firm matches. The size entry is marked missing in some rows and otherwise reads once, few, many or a size class.

V: TRBV28
J: TRBJ2-7
D: TRBD2
size: NA
DNA: TGTGCCAGCGGACTAGGGCGAGCGGGAGGGTACGAGCAGTACTTC
CDR3: CASGLGRAGGYEQYF

V: TRBV5-1
J: TRBJ1-1
D: NA
size: many
DNA: TGCGCCAGCAGCTTTGACACGGAGACCACTGAAGCTTTCTTT
CDR3: CASSFDTETTEAFF

V: TRBV10-3
J: TRBJ2-4
D: NA
size: NA
DNA: TGTGCCCCCCCCGACGTGAGGGGCGTCAAAAACATTCAGTACTTC
CDR3: CAPPDVRGVKNIQYF

V: TRBV15
J: TRBJ2-7
D: NA
size: many
DNA: TGTGCCACCAGCAGAGTAACGGGAGCTTCCTACGAGCAGTACTTC
CDR3: CATSRVTGASYEQYF

V: TRBV28
J: TRBJ1-6
D: NA
size: many
DNA: TGTGCCAGCAGTACCCTTTTGGGTAGCTATAATTCACCCCTCCACTTT
CDR3: CASSTLLGSYNSPLHF

V: TRBV20-1
J: TRBJ1-1
D: TRBD1
size: many
DNA: TGCAGTGCTAGAGACCCAGGGGGAAGGAACACTGAAGCTTTCTTT
CDR3: CSARDPGGRNTEAFF

V: TRBV28
J: TRBJ1-1
D: NA
size: many
DNA: TGTGCCAGCAGTTTCTCTACTGACGTTCTCCTCACTGAAGCTTTCTTT
CDR3: CASSFSTDVLLTEAFF

V: TRBV6-1
J: TRBJ1-2
D: NA
size: NA
DNA: TGTGCCAGCACCGATACACTTTATGGCTACACCTTC
CDR3: CASTDTLYGYTF

V: TRBV28
J: TRBJ1-2
D: NA
size: many
DNA: TGTGCCAGCATCCCCTGGGGGGGCGACTATGGCTACACCTTC
CDR3: CASIPWGGDYGYTF

V: TRBV12-3/TRBV12-4
J: TRBJ2-7
D: NA
size: NA
DNA: TGTGCCAGCAGTTTGAGGGGGTTGAACGAGCAGTACTTC
CDR3: CASSLRGLNEQYF

V: TRBV6-5
J: TRBJ1-1
D: NA
size: many
DNA: TGTGCCAGCAGACTTAGGGCTGAAGCTTTCTTT
CDR3: CASRLRAEAFF

V: TRBV27
J: TRBJ2-7
D: TRBD2
size: NA
DNA: TGTGCCAGCAGTCCCGGGACTAGGTGGTACGAGCAGTACTTC
CDR3: CASSPGTRWYEQYF

V: TRBV6-5
J: TRBJ1-1
D: NA
size: many
DNA: TGTGCCAGCAGGGTACAGGTGGGATTTAACACTGAAGCTTTCTTT
CDR3: CASRVQVGFNTEAFF

V: TRBV6-2/TRBV6-3
J: TRBJ1-1
D: TRBD1
size: NA
DNA: TGTGCCAGCAGTTACCGTCGACAGGGCCAGACCAGGAACACTGAAGCTTTCTTT
CDR3: CASSYRRQGQTRNTEAFF

V: TRBV18
J: TRBJ2-7
D: TRBD2
size: NA
DNA: TGTGCCAGCTCACCACCGCCCGCCCTAGCGGGAGACGAGCAGTACTTC
CDR3: CASSPPPALAGDEQYF

V: TRBV15
J: TRBJ1-3
D: NA
size: many
DNA: TGTGCCACCAGCATCTTTCCAACAGGGCCGATCCGGAACACCATATATTTT
CDR3: CATSIFPTGPIRNTIYF

V: TRBV15
J: TRBJ1-2
D: NA
size: many
DNA: TGTGCCACCAGCAGAAAGACAGCTATCCATGGCTACACCTTC
CDR3: CATSRKTAIHGYTF

V: TRBV29-1
J: TRBJ1-1
D: NA
size: many
DNA: TGCAGCGTTGAAGGACAGTTGAACACTGAAGCTTTCTTT
CDR3: CSVEGQLNTEAFF

V: TRBV6-1
J: TRBJ2-7
D: NA
size: many
DNA: TGTGCCAGCCCGAGGAGGCCCAGCTCCTACGAGCAGTACTTC
CDR3: CASPRRPSSYEQYF

V: TRBV18
J: TRBJ1-3
D: NA
size: NA
DNA: TGTGCCAGCGCTAACAGAAGCTCTGGAAACACCATATATTTT
CDR3: CASANRSSGNTIYF

V: TRBV20-1
J: TRBJ2-5
D: NA
size: NA
DNA: TGCAGTGCTAGAGATGGACTTGAAGAGACCCAGTACTTC
CDR3: CSARDGLEETQYF

V: TRBV20-1
J: TRBJ1-1
D: NA
size: NA
DNA: TGCAGTGCTAGAGATGCCAGGGTGGACACTGAAGCTTTCTTT
CDR3: CSARDARVDTEAFF

V: TRBV24-1
J: TRBJ1-1
D: NA
size: NA
DNA: TGTGCCACCAGTGATTCGGAGTCAGGGGACACTGAAGCTTTCTTT
CDR3: CATSDSESGDTEAFF